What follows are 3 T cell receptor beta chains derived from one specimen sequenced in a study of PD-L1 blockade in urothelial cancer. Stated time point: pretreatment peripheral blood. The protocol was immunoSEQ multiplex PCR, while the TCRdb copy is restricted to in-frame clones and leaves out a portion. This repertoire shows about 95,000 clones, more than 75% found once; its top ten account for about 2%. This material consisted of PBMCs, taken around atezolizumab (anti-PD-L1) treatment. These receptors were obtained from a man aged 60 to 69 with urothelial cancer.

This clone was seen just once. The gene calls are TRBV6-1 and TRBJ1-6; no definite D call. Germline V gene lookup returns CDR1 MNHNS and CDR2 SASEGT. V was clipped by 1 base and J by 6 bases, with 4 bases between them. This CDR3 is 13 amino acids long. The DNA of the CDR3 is TGTGCCAGCAGTGAAGTCGGTAATTCACCCCTCCACTTT. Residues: CASSEVGNSPLHF.

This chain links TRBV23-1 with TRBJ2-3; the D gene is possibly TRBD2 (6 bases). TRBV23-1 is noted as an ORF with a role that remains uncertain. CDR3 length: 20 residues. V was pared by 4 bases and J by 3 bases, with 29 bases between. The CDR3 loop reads CASSPPPGGADGPTTDTQYF. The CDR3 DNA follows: TGCGCCAGCAGTCCACCCCCAGGAGGGGCGGACGGTCCTACAACAGATACGCAGTATTTT.

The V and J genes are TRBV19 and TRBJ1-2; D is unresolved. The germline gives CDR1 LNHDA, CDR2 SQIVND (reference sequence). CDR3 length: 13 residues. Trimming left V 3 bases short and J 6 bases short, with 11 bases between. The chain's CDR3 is CASSISRSHGYTF. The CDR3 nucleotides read TGTGCCAGTAGTATTTCCCGGTCCCATGGCTACACCTTC.